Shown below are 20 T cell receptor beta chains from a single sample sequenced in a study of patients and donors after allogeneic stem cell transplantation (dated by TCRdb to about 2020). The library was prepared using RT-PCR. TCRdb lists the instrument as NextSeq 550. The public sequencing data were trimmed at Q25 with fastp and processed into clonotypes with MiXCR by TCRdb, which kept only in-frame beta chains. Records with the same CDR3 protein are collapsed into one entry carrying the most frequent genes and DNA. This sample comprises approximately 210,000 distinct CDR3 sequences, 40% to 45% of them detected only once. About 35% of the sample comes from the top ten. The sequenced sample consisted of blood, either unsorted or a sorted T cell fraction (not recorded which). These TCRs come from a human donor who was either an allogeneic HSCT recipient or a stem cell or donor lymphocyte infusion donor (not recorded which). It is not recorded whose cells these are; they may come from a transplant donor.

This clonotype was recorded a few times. The DNA for the CDR3 is TGCGCCAGCAGCCCCCGGACAGCTTACAATGAGCAGTTCTTC. Translating it yields CASSPRTAYNEQFF. The rearrangement links TRBV5-1 to TRBJ2-1; weak D call: TRBD1 (6 bases). V lost 4 bases to trimming and J lost 4 bases, with 12 bases between them. Germline V gene lookup returns CDR1 SGHRS and CDR2 YFSETQ. CDR3 size: 14 residues.

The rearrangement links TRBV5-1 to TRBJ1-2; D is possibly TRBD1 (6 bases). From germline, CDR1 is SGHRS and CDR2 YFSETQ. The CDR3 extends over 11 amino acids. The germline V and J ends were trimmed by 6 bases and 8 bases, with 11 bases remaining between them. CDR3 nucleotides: TGCGCCAGCACGGGGGCGGGAGGCTACACCTTC. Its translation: CASTGAGGYTF.

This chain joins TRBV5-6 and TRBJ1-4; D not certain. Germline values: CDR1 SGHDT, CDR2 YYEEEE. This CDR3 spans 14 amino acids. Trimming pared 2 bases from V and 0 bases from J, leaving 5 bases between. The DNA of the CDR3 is TGTGCCAGCAGCTTCATCTCAACTAATGAAAAACTGTTTTTT. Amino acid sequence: CASSFISTNEKLFF.

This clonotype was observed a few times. The CDR3 reads CASTLRGIFRRSSYNSPLHF. CDR3 bases: TGTGCCAGCACCCTCCGAGGAATTTTCCGCCGAAGCTCCTATAATTCACCCCTCCACTTT. The chain uses TRBV28 and TRBJ1-6; no reliable D call. CDR1 and CDR2 (germline): MDHEN, SYDVKM. V was cut by 7 bases and J by 0 bases, with 25 bases left in between. This CDR3 spans 20 amino acids.

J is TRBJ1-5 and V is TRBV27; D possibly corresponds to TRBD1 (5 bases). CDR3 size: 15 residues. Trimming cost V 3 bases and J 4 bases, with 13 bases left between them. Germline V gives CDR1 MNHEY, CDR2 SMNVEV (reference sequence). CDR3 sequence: CASSFQGSPNQPQHF. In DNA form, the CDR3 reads TGTGCCAGCAGTTTTCAGGGAAGCCCGAATCAGCCCCAGCATTTT.

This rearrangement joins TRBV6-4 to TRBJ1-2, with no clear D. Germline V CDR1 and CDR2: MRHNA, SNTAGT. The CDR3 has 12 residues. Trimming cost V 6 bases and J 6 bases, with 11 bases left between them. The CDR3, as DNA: TGTGCCAGCAGCCAGGAGGGCCATGGCTACACCTTC. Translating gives CASSQEGHGYTF.

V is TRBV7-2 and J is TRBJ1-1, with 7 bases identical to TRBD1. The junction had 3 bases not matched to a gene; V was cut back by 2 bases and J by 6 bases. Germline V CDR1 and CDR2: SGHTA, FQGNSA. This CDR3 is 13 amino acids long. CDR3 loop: CASSLRDSAEAFF. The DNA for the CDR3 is TGTGCCAGCAGCTTACGGGACAGCGCTGAAGCTTTCTTT.

In DNA form, the CDR3 reads TGTGCCAGCAGTGAAGGGGATTTTACATACAATGAGCAGTTCTTC. It is translated as CASSEGDFTYNEQFF. The chain combines TRBV13 with TRBJ2-1, with D possibly being TRBD1 (5 bases). The CDR3 extends over 15 amino acids. Trimming removed 6 bases at V and 4 bases at J, with 16 bases between. Germline CDR1 reads PRHDT; CDR2 reads FYEKMQ (reference sequence).

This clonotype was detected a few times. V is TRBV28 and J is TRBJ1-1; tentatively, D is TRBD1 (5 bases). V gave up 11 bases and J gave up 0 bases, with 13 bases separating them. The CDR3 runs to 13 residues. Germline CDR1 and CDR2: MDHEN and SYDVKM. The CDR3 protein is CAAQDGMNTEAFF. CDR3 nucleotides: TGTGCCGCACAGGACGGAATGAACACTGAAGCTTTCTTT. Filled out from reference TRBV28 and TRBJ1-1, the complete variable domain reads DVKVTQSSRYLVKRTGEKVFLECVQDMDHENMFWYRQDPGLGLRLIYFSYDVKMKEKGDIPEGYSVSREKKERFSLILESASTNQTSMYLCAAQDGMNTEAFFGQGTRLTVV.

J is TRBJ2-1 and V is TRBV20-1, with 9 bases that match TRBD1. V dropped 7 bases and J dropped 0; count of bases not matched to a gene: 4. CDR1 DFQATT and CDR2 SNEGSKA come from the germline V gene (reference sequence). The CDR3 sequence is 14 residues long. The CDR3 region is CSVPGQGSYNEQFF. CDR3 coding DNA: TGCAGTGTTCCGGGACAGGGCTCCTACAATGAGCAGTTCTTC.

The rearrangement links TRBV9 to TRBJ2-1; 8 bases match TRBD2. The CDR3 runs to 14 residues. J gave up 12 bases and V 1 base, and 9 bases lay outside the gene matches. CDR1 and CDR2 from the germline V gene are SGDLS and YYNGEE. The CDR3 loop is CASSVRTSPDGQFF. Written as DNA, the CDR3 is TGTGCCAGCAGCGTAAGGACTAGCCCAGACGGGCAGTTCTTC.

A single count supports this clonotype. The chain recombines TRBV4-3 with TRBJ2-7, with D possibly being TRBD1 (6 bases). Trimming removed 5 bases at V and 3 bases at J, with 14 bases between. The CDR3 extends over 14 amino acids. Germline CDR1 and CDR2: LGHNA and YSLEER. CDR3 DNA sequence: TGCGCCAGCAGCGAAACCCCAGGGGTCTACGAGCAGTACTTC. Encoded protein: CASSETPGVYEQYF.

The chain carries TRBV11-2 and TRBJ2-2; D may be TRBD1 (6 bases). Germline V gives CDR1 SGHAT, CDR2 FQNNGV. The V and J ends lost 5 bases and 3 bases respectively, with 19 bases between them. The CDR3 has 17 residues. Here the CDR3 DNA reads TGTGCCAGCAGCCTACTACAGGGTTACGGCTACACCGGGGAGCTGTTTTTT. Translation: CASSLLQGYGYTGELFF.

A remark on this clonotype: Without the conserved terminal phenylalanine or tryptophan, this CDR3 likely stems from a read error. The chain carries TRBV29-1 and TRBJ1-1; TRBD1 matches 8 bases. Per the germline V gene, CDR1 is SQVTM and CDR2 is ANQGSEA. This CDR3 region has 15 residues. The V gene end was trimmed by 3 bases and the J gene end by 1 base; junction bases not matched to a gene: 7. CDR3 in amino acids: CSVDRGRSANTEAFL. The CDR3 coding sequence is TGCAGCGTTGACAGGGGGCGATCCGCGAACACTGAAGCTTTCTTG.

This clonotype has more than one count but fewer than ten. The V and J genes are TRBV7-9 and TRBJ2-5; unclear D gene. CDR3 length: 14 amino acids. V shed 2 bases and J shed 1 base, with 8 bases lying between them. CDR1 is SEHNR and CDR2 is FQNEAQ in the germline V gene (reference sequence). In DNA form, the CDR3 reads TGTGCCAGCAGCTTAAGGTTGGGCCAAGAGACCCAGTACTTC. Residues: CASSLRLGQETQYF.

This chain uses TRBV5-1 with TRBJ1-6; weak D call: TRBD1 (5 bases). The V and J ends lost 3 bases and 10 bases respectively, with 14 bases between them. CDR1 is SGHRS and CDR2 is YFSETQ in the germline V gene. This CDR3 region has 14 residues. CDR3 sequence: CASSSATTESPLHF. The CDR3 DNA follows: TGCGCCAGCAGCTCGGCTACGACAGAATCACCCCTCCACTTT.

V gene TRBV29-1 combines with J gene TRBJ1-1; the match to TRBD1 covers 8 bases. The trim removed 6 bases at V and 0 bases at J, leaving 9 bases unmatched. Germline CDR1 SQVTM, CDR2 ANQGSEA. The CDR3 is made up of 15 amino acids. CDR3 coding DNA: TGCAGCGTCCCTCCGTACAGGGGGATGAACACTGAAGCTTTCTTT. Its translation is CSVPPYRGMNTEAFF.

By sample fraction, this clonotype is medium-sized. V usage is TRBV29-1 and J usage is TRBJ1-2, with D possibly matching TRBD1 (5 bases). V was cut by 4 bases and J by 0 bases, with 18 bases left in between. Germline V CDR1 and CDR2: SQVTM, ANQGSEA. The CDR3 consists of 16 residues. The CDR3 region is CSVAGSAGAANYGYTF. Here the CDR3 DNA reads TGCAGCGTTGCAGGGTCGGCCGGAGCGGCTAACTATGGCTACACCTTC.

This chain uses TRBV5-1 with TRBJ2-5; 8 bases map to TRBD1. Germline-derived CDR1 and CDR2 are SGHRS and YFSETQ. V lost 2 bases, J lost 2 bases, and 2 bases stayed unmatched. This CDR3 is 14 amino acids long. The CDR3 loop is CASSFTGGQETQYF. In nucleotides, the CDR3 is TGCGCCAGCAGCTTCACAGGGGGACAAGAGACCCAGTACTTC.

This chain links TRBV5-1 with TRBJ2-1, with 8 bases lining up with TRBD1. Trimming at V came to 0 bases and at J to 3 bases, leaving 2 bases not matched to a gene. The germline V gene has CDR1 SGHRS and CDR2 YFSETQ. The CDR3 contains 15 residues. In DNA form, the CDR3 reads TGCGCCAGCAGCTTGGTGACAGGGGACTACAATGAGCAGTTCTTC. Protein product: CASSLVTGDYNEQFF.